The 24 T cell receptor beta chains given below trace back to one sample, sequenced in a study of CD8+CD57+ T cells in acquired aplastic anemia. An expansion of CD8+CD57+ cells by flow cytometry had been shown in patients chosen for sequencing. Genomic DNA, the template, was used for profiling of the TCR beta VDJ and CDR3. TCRdb reprocessed the reads with MiXCR, giving one entry per CDR3 protein. The data hold under 200,000 distinct CDR3 sequences, with about 50% observed a single time. Sequencing was done on a sample of sorted CD4+, CD8+, or CD8+CD57+ T cells (not recorded which) from PBMCs. The receptors stem from a human donor with aplastic anemia.

This clonotype has ten or more counts. V usage is TRBV24-1 and J usage is TRBJ1-2, with D unresolved. V lost 4 bases to trimming and J lost 8 bases, with 16 bases between them. The CDR3 consists of 14 residues. Germline CDR1 reads KGHDR; CDR2 reads SFDVKD. The CDR3 coding sequence is TGTGCCACCAGTGACCTCGGGCAGTTCGGAGGCTACACCTTC. This translates into CATSDLGQFGGYTF.

Ten or more counts support this clonotype. The chain employs TRBV4-2 and TRBJ1-1, with 9 positions matching TRBD1. This CDR3 spans 15 amino acids. In germline, CDR1 is LGHNA, CDR2 YNFKEQ. Unmatched junction bases numbered 4, after V lost 1 base and J lost 4 bases. DNA of the CDR3: TGTGCCAGCAGCCAAGTTCTGACAGGGGGCACTGAAGCTTTCTTT. It encodes CASSQVLTGGTEAFF.

The chain recombines TRBV19 with TRBJ1-1; D unresolved. The CDR3 loop spans 13 amino acids. Trimming took 7 bases from V and 0 from J, leaving 9 bases between them. CDR1 and CDR2 (germline): LNHDA, SQIVND (reference sequence). The chain's CDR3 is CASNWNMNTEAFF. CDR3 nucleotides: TGTGCCAGTAATTGGAACATGAACACTGAAGCTTTCTTT.

The chain links TRBV20-1 to TRBJ1-2; D gene uncertain. CDR3 length: 11 residues. From germline, CDR1 is DFQATT and CDR2 SNEGSKA (reference sequence). Trimming took 6 bases from V and 8 from J, leaving 13 bases between them. The CDR3 loop reads CSASPGWGYTF. The CDR3 bases are TGCAGTGCGTCCCCAGGTTGGGGCTACACCTTC.

The chain links TRBV12-3 or TRBV12-4 to TRBJ1-1, with 10 bases that match TRBD1. The CDR3 is made up of 15 amino acids. The V segment lost 7 bases and the J segment 4 bases; nucleotides outside the gene matches: 9. The CDR3 reads CASTKGQGFGTEAFF. The CDR3, as DNA: TGTGCCAGCACCAAGGGACAGGGGTTTGGCACTGAAGCTTTCTTT.

This chain uses TRBV7-3 with TRBJ2-3, with 12 nucleotides matching TRBD2. This CDR3 is 15 amino acids long. From germline, CDR1 is SGHTA and CDR2 FQGTGA. J gave up 3 bases and V 5 bases, and 3 bases lay outside the gene matches. The CDR3 bases are TGTGCCAGCAGCCAGACTAGCGGGGGAACAGATACGCAGTATTTT. Its protein is CASSQTSGGTDTQYF.

Comments on this clonotype: This may stem from a read error, because a much larger clone lies one nucleotide away. The rearrangement links TRBV6-4 to TRBJ1-5; D gene ambiguous. The V gene's germline CDR1 is MRHNA and CDR2 SNTAGT. This CDR3 region has 13 residues. CDR3 in DNA: TGTGCCAGCAGTGAAAATAGCAATCAGCCCCGGCATTTT. Amino acids: CASSENSNQPRHF.

This chain joins TRBV11-2 and TRBJ2-3; 7 nucleotides match TRBD2. Germline assignment: CDR1 SGHAT and CDR2 FQNNGV. Trimming took 5 bases from V and 6 from J; bases not matched to a gene: 11. There are 15 residues in the CDR3. The CDR3 loop reads CASSRAGRVPDTQYF. DNA for the CDR3: TGTGCCAGCAGCCGGGCGGGGAGGGTCCCCGATACGCAGTATTTT.

This chain links TRBV24-1 with TRBJ1-4, with TRBD1 matching 10 bases. CDR3 length equals 16 residues. Germline V gives CDR1 KGHDR, CDR2 SFDVKD. J gave up 8 bases and V 5 bases, and 10 bases lay outside the gene matches. The CDR3 nucleotides read TGTGCCACCAGTGGCGAGACCGGGACAGGGGAGGAAAAACTGTTTTTT. Amino acid sequence: CATSGETGTGEEKLFF.

This chain joins TRBV20-1 and TRBJ2-1; 11 bases match TRBD2. Germline CDR1 DFQATT, CDR2 SNEGSKA (reference sequence). This CDR3 is 13 amino acids long. Germline trimming cut 2 bases from V and 10 bases from J; bases unmatched to any gene: 4. CDR3 coding DNA: TGCAGTGCTAGACTAGCGGGAGGAGGCGAGCAGTTCTTC. Protein product: CSARLAGGGEQFF.

In its sample, this clonotype was seen many times. V usage is TRBV7-2 and J usage is TRBJ1-2; no definite D call. The length of the CDR3 is 13 residues. Trimming shortened V by 2 bases and J by 5 bases, and 9 bases separated the two germline ends. The germline V gene has CDR1 SGHTA and CDR2 FQGNSA. For the CDR3, the DNA is TGTGCCAGCAGCTTATCTCGGGATTATGGCTACACCTTC. This codes for CASSLSRDYGYTF.

In its sample, this clonotype was seen many times. This chain links TRBV4-2 with TRBJ2-7, with TRBD2 identical over 10 bases. Germline trimming cut 0 bases from V and 0 bases from J; bases unmatched to any gene: 5. The CDR3 extends over 17 amino acids. Per germline, CDR1 LGHNA and CDR2 YNFKEQ. This CDR3 reads CASSQDYRTSGSYEQYF. CDR3 sequence (DNA): TGTGCCAGCAGCCAAGATTACCGGACTAGCGGCTCCTACGAGCAGTACTTC.

This clonotype has ten or more counts. V is TRBV7-3 and J is TRBJ2-5; D ambiguous. Deletions cut 4 bases from V and 3 bases from J, with 9 bases between. Germline V gives CDR1 SGHTA, CDR2 FQGTGA. The CDR3 spans 13 residues. This CDR3 reads CASSSDAEETQYF. In DNA, the CDR3 is TGTGCCAGCAGCTCCGACGCCGAAGAGACCCAGTACTTC. Full variable domain (rest looked up from reference TRBV7-3 and TRBJ2-5): GAGVSQTPSNKVTEKGKYVELRCDPISGHTALYWYRQSLGQGPEFLIYFQGTGAADDSGLPNDRFFAVRPEGSVSTLKIQRTERGDSAVYLCASSSDAEETQYFGPGTRLLVL.

This clonotype appeared once. The genes are TRBV5-1 and TRBJ1-4, with D perhaps TRBD1 (6 bases). The ends were cut back, 0 bases at V and 4 bases at J, with 13 bases in the middle. Germline V gene data show CDR1 as SGHRS and CDR2 as YFSETQ. The length of the CDR3 is 16 residues. CDR3 loop: CASSLAGGTLNEKLFF. CDR3 bases: TGCGCCAGCAGCTTGGCCGGTGGGACACTTAATGAAAAACTGTTTTTT.

This clonotype was recorded at least ten times. The V and J genes are TRBV7-9 and TRBJ2-1; no firm D call. This CDR3 has 12 amino acids. Germline lookup yields CDR1 SEHNR and CDR2 FQNEAQ (reference sequence). Trimming took 4 bases from V and 2 from J, leaving 3 bases between them. CDR3 coding DNA: TGTGCCAGCAGCTCAACCTACAATGAGCAGTTCTTC. It encodes CASSSTYNEQFF. Full variable domain (remainder filled in from reference TRBV7-9 and TRBJ2-1): DTGVSQNPRHKITKRGQNVTFRCDPISEHNRLYWYRQTLGQGPEFLTYFQNEAQLEKSRLLSDRFSAERPKGSFSTLEIQRTEQGDSAMYLCASSSTYNEQFFGPGTRLTVL.

This clonotype was counted ten times or more. This rearrangement joins TRBV20-1 to TRBJ2-7; tentatively, D is TRBD1 or TRBD2 (5 bases each). The CDR3 sequence is 13 residues long. Germline loops: CDR1 DFQATT, CDR2 SNEGSKA (reference sequence). Trimming removed 3 bases from V and 2 bases from J, with 11 bases in between. Here the CDR3 reads CSARDGTPYEQYF. DNA for the CDR3: TGCAGTGCTAGGGACGGGACCCCCTACGAGCAGTACTTC.

The V call is TRBV27, the J call TRBJ1-1; D is unclear. Between the trimmed V and J ends, which lost 3 bases and 7 bases, there was a span of 12 bases. This CDR3 contains 13 residues. CDR1 and CDR2 from the germline V gene are MNHEY and SMNVEV (reference sequence). The CDR3 bases are TGTGCCAGCAGTTTCGGCCAGGTCAATGAAGCTTTCTTT. This codes for CASSFGQVNEAFF.

The V and J genes are TRBV18 and TRBJ1-1; 7 nucleotides agree with TRBD1. The CDR3 length is 16 residues. V lost 3 bases and J lost 1; bases outside the gene matches: 8. CDR1 is KGHSH, CDR2 LQKENI, per germline. The CDR3 here is CASSPPPDRRNTEAFF. Here the CDR3 DNA reads TGTGCCAGCTCACCTCCTCCGGACAGGAGGAACACTGAAGCTTTCTTT.

This clonotype was detected ten times or more. The chain is built from TRBV29-1 and TRBJ2-1; the match to TRBD2 covers 9 bases. Germline V lookup: CDR1 SQVTM, CDR2 ANQGSEA. The ends lost 5 bases at V and 6 bases at J; junction bases unmatched: 2. The CDR3 is 12 residues long. The DNA of the CDR3 is TGCAGCGTTCTAGCGGGAAGCAATGAGCAGTTCTTC. Amino acids: CSVLAGSNEQFF.

This rearrangement joins TRBV20-1 to TRBJ2-7, with TRBD1 matching over 7 bases. The V gene's germline CDR1 is DFQATT and CDR2 SNEGSKA (reference sequence). CDR3 length: 15 amino acids. V dropped 0 bases and J dropped 3; count of bases not matched to a gene: 8. The CDR3 bases are TGCAGTGCTAGAGAGGTGGGACAGTCGTACTACGAGCAGTACTTC. Its translation is CSAREVGQSYYEQYF.

This clonotype was seen at least ten times. The chain combines TRBV7-3 with TRBJ2-1; D is unclear. Trimming took off 1 base at V and 9 bases at J, with 10 bases between the two ends. Germline-derived CDR1 and CDR2 are SGHTA and FQGTGA. The CDR3 spans 13 residues. CDR3 residues: CASSLIPSSEQFF. For the CDR3, the DNA is TGTGCCAGCAGCTTAATCCCCAGCAGTGAGCAGTTCTTC.

As regards this clonotype: One end of the junction is discordant with germline, which a read error may explain. The rearrangement uses TRBV9 and TRBJ1-3; 7 bases are shared with TRBD1. CDR1 is SGDLS, CDR2 YYNGEE, per germline. The CDR3 length is 17 residues. The CDR3 DNA reads TGTGCCAGCAGCGTAACGGGCGGGGCCGCAGGGGGAAACACCATATATTTC. This translates into CASSVTGGAAGGNTIYF.

Concerning this clonotype: This could be a read error, since a much larger clone is one nucleotide away. The chain carries TRBV5-6 and TRBJ2-3; tentatively, D is TRBD2 (5 bases). CDR3 length equals 13 residues. V was trimmed by 0 bases and J by 11 bases, leaving 13 bases between them. Germline values: CDR1 SGHDT, CDR2 YYEEEE. The CDR3 DNA is TGTGCCAGCAGCTTGGCTGGGAGCGGAATGCAGTATTTT. As protein: CASSLAGSGMQYF.

This clonotype was picked up many times. This rearrangement joins TRBV4-1 to TRBJ2-3, with 9 bases fitting TRBD2. This CDR3 contains 16 residues. The J segment lost 0 bases and the V segment lost 4 bases, leaving 5 bases of the junction unmatched. Looked up from germline, CDR1 is MGHRA and CDR2 is YSYEKL. In DNA, the CDR3 is TGCGCCAGCAGCCGTCCTAGCGGGGCTAGCACAGATACGCAGTATTTT. It encodes CASSRPSGASTDTQYF.